This TCR beta chain was obtained from a study of control samples from healthy donors and cancer patients. V lost 2 bases to trimming and J lost 5 bases; unmatched junction nucleotides: 9. Germline V gives CDR1 ENHRY, CDR2 SYGVKD. The CDR3 runs to 16 residues. This clone was seen more than once but under ten times. The data were produced by immunoSEQ multiplex PCR, yet TCRdb's version contains in-frame clones alone and is incomplete. The profile shows around 130,000 clones, nearly 90% of them singletons. The source material was blood. V and J are TRBV10-3 and TRBJ1-5, with 7 bases that match TRBD1. This sequence was found in a man aged 50 or older in good health. CDR3 DNA sequence: TGTGCCATCAGTGAGCTCGGTCGGGACAGTGATCAGCCCCAGCATTTT. Translated, it gives CAISELGRDSDQPQHF.